Listed below are T cell receptor beta chains from one sample, sequenced in a study of T cell changes during pregnancy in multiple sclerosis. Sequencing used immunoSEQ multiplex PCR; TCRdb keeps in-frame clones, though not all of them. The top ten hold about 7.4% of the sample, which has about 23,000 clones, under 90% seen once. The sequencing here drew on CD8+ T cells from peripheral blood mononuclear cells, taken before pregnancy. The receptor set was obtained from a female donor with multiple sclerosis, enrolled in a pregnancy study. The CDR3 runs from the conserved cysteine through the conserved F or W. The order of the fields is clone size, J gene, V gene, CDR3 protein. Size values are once, few and many counts, or a class for expanded clones, and some rows have none.

clone_size: NA; j_call: TRBJ2-7; v_call: TRBV6-6; cdr3_aa: CASSYSLAGFYEQYF
clone_size: NA; j_call: TRBJ2-1; v_call: TRBV10-1; cdr3_aa: CASSDSPTSGGGLNEQFF
clone_size: once; j_call: TRBJ2-7; v_call: TRBV7-6; cdr3_aa: CASSEQVSSYEQYF
clone_size: NA; j_call: TRBJ2-7; v_call: TRBV7-9; cdr3_aa: CASSQGTSRSYEQYF
clone_size: NA; j_call: TRBJ2-1; v_call: TRBV5-1; cdr3_aa: CASSWTSGAYNEQFF
clone_size: NA; j_call: TRBJ2-7; v_call: TRBV27; cdr3_aa: CASSPGLARYEQYF
clone_size: NA; j_call: TRBJ1-5; v_call: TRBV6-6; cdr3_aa: CASSYASGNQPQHF
clone_size: NA; j_call: TRBJ2-7; v_call: TRBV7-9; cdr3_aa: CASRQGQANEQYF
clone_size: NA; j_call: TRBJ1-5; v_call: TRBV27; cdr3_aa: CASSLYRALSQPQHF
clone_size: NA; j_call: TRBJ1-3; v_call: TRBV27; cdr3_aa: CASSFSSGNTIYF
clone_size: NA; j_call: TRBJ2-7; v_call: TRBV19; cdr3_aa: CASSVTGEVAYEQYF
clone_size: NA; j_call: TRBJ2-1; v_call: TRBV28; cdr3_aa: CASSFTGEQFF
clone_size: NA; j_call: TRBJ2-4; v_call: TRBV6-6; cdr3_aa: CASNPSTGAAKNIQYF
clone_size: NA; j_call: TRBJ2-3; v_call: TRBV4-2; cdr3_aa: CATKEPGDLDTQYF
clone_size: NA; j_call: TRBJ1-4; v_call: TRBV7-9; cdr3_aa: CASSQGNEKLFF
clone_size: NA; j_call: TRBJ2-7; v_call: TRBV4-3; cdr3_aa: CASSQNPWTGISYEQYF
clone_size: NA; j_call: TRBJ2-3; v_call: TRBV28; cdr3_aa: CASSFRLLVDPQREFVIDTQYF
clone_size: NA; j_call: TRBJ2-7; v_call: TRBV30; cdr3_aa: CAWDQTGVALDEQYF
clone_size: NA; j_call: TRBJ1-2; v_call: TRBV6-1; cdr3_aa: CASSAGDYGYTF
clone_size: NA; j_call: TRBJ2-7; v_call: TRBV2; cdr3_aa: CASSELAGSYEQYF
clone_size: NA; j_call: TRBJ2-7; v_call: TRBV5-1; cdr3_aa: CASSLSRDTPLEQYF
clone_size: NA; j_call: NA; v_call: TRBV10-3; cdr3_aa: CAISDPPNEQYF